A single T cell receptor beta chain is shown here with its context. This entry is derived from a study of regulatory T cells in long-lasting Graves disease. In the study overall: Positivity for TSH receptor antibodies plus over 5 years of antithyroid drugs meant persistent Graves' disease.

Germline CDR1 SGHVS, CDR2 FNYEAQ. The CDR3 contains 18 residues. J was trimmed by 7 bases and V by 4 bases; bases with no gene match: 17. Sequencing libraries for TCR beta were prepared with iRepertoire HTBI primers and Arm-PCR of CDR3 regions. TCRdb reanalysed the multiplex PCR reads using MiXCR and keeps one entry per CDR3 protein. The repertoire holds roughly 400,000 distinct CDR3 sequences, approximately 22% seen once, with over 11% in the top ten. The time point is: persistent/refractory GD, antithyroid drugs over 5 years with positive TRAb. RNA from PBMCs was the source of the TCR library. This clonotype was sampled from a female donor with Graves disease. The chain uses TRBV7-6 and TRBJ2-2; TRBD2 agrees at 8 bases. The specimen comprised peripheral blood mononuclear cells (PBMCs), sampled when the disease was refractory, from a patient treated with antithyroid drugs. This CDR3 is CASSSRPAGGTSGGELFF. For the CDR3, the DNA is TGTGCCAGCAGCTCCCGCCCCGCGGGAGGTACCTCCGGCGGGGAGCTGTTTTTT.